The rows below give T cell receptor beta chains drawn from one sample of a study of blood T cell repertoires in COVID-19. Measured with immunoSEQ multiplex PCR; TCRdb has only the in-frame clones, and not every one. The sample contains tens of thousands of clones, more than 80% of which appear only once. Source material: peripheral blood. The receptors stem from a man between 60 and 75 years old with COVID-19, enrolled during active disease. Each CDR3 is given without its conserved first and last residue.

v_call	j_call	cdr3_aa
TRBV4-1	TRBJ1-1	ASSQDLGAEAF
TRBV2	TRBJ1-4	ASSALRLF
TRBV7-7	TRBJ2-7	ASSLGINAGRDEQY
TRBV2	TRBJ2-6	ASRAGHSDSGANVLT
TRBV6-5	TRBJ2-7	ASSLQGSYEQY
TRBV5-1	TRBJ2-7	ASAAGTLSYEQY
TRBV5-5	TRBJ1-1	ASSFRMFGNTEAF
TRBV10-1	TRBJ1-6	ASSESAGNISSYNSPLH
TRBV2	TRBJ1-4	ASSEGLGGAREKLF
TRBV6-6	TRBJ2-2	ASSPGQGSPGLAGNTGELF
TRBV12-5	TRBJ1-2	ASGFGANYGYT
TRBV5-1	TRBJ2-1	ASSLDLAYDEQF
TRBV5-6	TRBJ2-7	ASSGTTAYEQY
TRBV4-2	TRBJ2-1	ASSQELAGSSYNEQF
TRBV3-1/TRBV3-2	TRBJ2-7	ASSQLGEWAYEQY
TRBV2	TRBJ1-5	ASRTGGSQPQH
TRBV13	TRBJ2-2	ASGDRDRATGELF
TRBV4-1	TRBJ1-5	ASSPKQGDQPQH
TRBV11-2	TRBJ2-1	ASSLTTDRANEQF
TRBV10-3	TRBJ1-5	AISESDRGNQPQH
TRBV18	TRBJ1-1	ASSPGSLGDTEAF
TRBV5-5	TRBJ1-4	ASSYETGTNEKLF
TRBV7-7	TRBJ2-5	ASSLERSGRETQY
TRBV3-1/TRBV3-2	TRBJ1-3	ASSQVLAGLGNTIY
TRBV5-1	TRBJ2-1	ASSEILENEQF
TRBV4-1	TRBJ2-1	ASSSSGGGDEQF
TRBV5-1	TRBJ2-7	ASSGGGTSDYEQY
TRBV2	TRBJ2-5	ASSAAGFGTQY
TRBV3-1/TRBV3-2	TRBJ2-2	ASSPTDRGRTGELF
TRBV24-1	TRBJ2-1	ATSDSSTVDEQF
TRBV6-5	TRBJ1-1	ASSYGGRVSVAEAF
TRBV19	TRBJ2-1	ASRIDRSSYNEQF
TRBV2	TRBJ2-5	ASSVASGSSQETQY
TRBV2	TRBJ1-5	ASSSFLNQPQH
TRBV6-5	TRBJ2-5	ASSSLAGGQETQY
TRBV19	TRBJ1-2	ASSQAEGSYGYT
TRBV7-2	TRBJ2-1	ASSSTTDNEQF
TRBV9	TRBJ2-1	ASSVDEGLNEQF
TRBV29-1	TRBJ2-1	SVGRAGTYNEQF
TRBV5-8	TRBJ2-1	ASSQDSSYNEQF
TRBV5-5	TRBJ2-2	ASSLVGANTGELF
TRBV4-2	TRBJ1-5	ASSQDRSNQPQH
TRBV19	TRBJ1-1	ASSISTGPGTEAF
TRBV9	TRBJ1-2	ASSLSGTATIGYT
TRBV4-2	TRBJ2-2	ASSLRGYTGELF
TRBV5-4	TRBJ1-1	ASSLVQANTEAF
TRBV2	TRBJ1-1	ASRATGGGTEAF
TRBV19	TRBJ1-3	ASRPAEVVGNTIY
TRBV14	TRBJ2-1	ASSSTGLGSNNEQF
TRBV2	TRBJ2-4	ASSDARTGGNIQY
TRBV7-7	TRBJ2-5	ASSLEQGRQETQY
TRBV5-6	TRBJ2-2	ASSLGAGGKLTGELF
TRBV5-6	TRBJ1-6	ASSLEDRGNSPLH
TRBV19	TRBJ2-3	ASSIDRGGSPIDTQY
TRBV7-2	TRBJ2-3	ASSLARTFTGTDTQY
TRBV5-6	TRBJ2-7	ASSLGTGLYEQY
TRBV6-2/TRBV6-3	TRBJ2-7	ASSDGEGPYEQY
TRBV7-6	TRBJ2-5	ASSSPLSGLETQY
TRBV24-1	TRBJ2-7	ATSEAQGAEQY
TRBV9	TRBJ1-2	ARSGGGGNYGYT